This passage covers 3 T cell receptor beta chains from one sample sequenced in a study of T cell repertoires in cytomegalovirus infection. Their cognate antigens are unknown. Each CDR3 protein is one row after TCRdb ran MiXCR on the reads. The sample has 43,000 or so distinct CDR3 sequences; around 18% are singletons. The sample in question was CD8+ T cells from cultured PBMCs, obtained from culture after CMV antigen stimulation. The receptors originated from a human donor in good health (CMV status not recorded). Some clones in this sample may be carry-over from other donors' samples.

This clonotype was found a few times. The V and J genes are TRBV7-2 and TRBJ2-3, with TRBD2 identical over 9 bases. Unmatched junction bases numbered 6, after V lost 6 bases and J lost 2 bases. This CDR3 comprises 15 residues. The germline gives CDR1 SGHTA, CDR2 FQGNSA. The CDR3: CASRRGLALTDTQYF. The DNA of the CDR3 is TGTGCCAGCAGGCGGGGACTAGCACTCACAGATACGCAGTATTTT.

This clonotype was seen more than once but under ten times. The CDR3: CASSLVGLAGDWRSKNIQYF. DNA for the CDR3: TGTGCCAGCAGCTTAGTAGGGCTAGCGGGAGATTGGAGGTCCAAAAACATTCAGTACTTC. The chain is built from TRBV11-2 and TRBJ2-4; 10 bases line up with TRBD2. CDR1 is SGHAT, CDR2 FQNNGV, per germline. With 1 base clipped from V and 2 bases from J, the junction kept 14 bases outside the gene matches. The CDR3 totals 20 residues.

This clonotype was picked up a small number of times. The chain combines TRBV19 with TRBJ2-5; 9 bases are a match to TRBD2. The germline V gene has CDR1 LNHDA and CDR2 SQIVND (reference sequence). This CDR3 contains 19 residues. Trimming at V came to 6 bases and at J to 1 base, leaving 18 bases not matched to a gene. CDR3 loop: CASSISPGLAGAPQETQYF. CDR3 DNA sequence: TGTGCCAGTAGCATAAGCCCTGGGTTAGCGGGGGCGCCCCAAGAGACCCAGTACTTC.